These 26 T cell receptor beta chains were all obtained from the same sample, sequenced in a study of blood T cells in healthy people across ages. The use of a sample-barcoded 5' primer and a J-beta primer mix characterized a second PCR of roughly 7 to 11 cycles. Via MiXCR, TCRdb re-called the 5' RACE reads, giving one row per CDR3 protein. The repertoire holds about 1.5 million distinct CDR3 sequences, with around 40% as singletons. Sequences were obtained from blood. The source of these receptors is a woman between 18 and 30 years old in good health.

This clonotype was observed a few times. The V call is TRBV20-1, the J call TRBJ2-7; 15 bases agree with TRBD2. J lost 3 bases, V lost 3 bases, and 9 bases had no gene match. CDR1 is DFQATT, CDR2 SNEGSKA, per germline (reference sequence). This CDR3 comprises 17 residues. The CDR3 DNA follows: TGCAGTGCTAGCGCTGGGACTAGCGGGGGGATTTACTACGAGCAGTACTTC. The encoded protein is CSASAGTSGGIYYEQYF.

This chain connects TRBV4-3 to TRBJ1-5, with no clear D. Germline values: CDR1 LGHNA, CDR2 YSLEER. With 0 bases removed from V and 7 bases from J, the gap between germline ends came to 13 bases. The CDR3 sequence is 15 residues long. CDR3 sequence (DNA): TGCGCCAGCAGCCAAGATAAGTTCGGGTTACAGCCCCAGCATTTT. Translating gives CASSQDKFGLQPQHF.

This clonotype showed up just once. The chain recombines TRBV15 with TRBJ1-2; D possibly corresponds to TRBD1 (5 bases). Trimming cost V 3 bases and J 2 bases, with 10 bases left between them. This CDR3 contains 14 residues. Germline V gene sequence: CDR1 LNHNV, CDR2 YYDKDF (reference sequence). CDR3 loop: CATSSVGLNYGYTF. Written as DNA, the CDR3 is TGTGCCACCAGCAGTGTGGGACTGAACTATGGCTACACCTTC.

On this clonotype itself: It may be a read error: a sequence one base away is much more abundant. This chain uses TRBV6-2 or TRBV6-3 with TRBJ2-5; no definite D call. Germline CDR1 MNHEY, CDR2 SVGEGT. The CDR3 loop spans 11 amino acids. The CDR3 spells CGSSTLETQYF. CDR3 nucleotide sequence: TGTGGCAGCAGTACTTTGGAGACCCAGTACTTC.

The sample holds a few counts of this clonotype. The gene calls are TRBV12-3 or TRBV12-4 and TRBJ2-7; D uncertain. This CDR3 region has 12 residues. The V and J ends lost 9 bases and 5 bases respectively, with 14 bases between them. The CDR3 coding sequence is TGTGCCAGTAGGCGCCGCGACCACGAGCAGTACTTC. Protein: CASRRRDHEQYF.

For the CDR3, the DNA is TGTGCCAGCAGCCAAGAACCGGACGCGCAGTTCTTC. As protein: CASSQEPDAQFF. The chain carries TRBV3-1 and TRBJ2-1; no definite D call. Trimming removed 0 bases at V and 12 bases at J, with 9 bases between. This CDR3 is built from 12 residues. CDR1 is LGHDT and CDR2 is YNNKEL in the germline V gene (reference sequence).

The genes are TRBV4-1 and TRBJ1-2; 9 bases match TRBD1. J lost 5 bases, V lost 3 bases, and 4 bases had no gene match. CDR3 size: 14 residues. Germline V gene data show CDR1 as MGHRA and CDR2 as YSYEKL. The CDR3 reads CASSHRDRVYGYTF. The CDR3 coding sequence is TGCGCCAGCAGCCACCGGGACAGGGTTTATGGCTACACCTTC.

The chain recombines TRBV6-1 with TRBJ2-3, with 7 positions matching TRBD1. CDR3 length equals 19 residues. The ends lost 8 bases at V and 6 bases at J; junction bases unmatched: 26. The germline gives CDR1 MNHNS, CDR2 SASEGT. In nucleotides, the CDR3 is TGTGCCAGCGAACTTAGGGACAGAGTATCTGGTCGGCATTCGGATACGCAGTATTTT. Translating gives CASELRDRVSGRHSDTQYF.

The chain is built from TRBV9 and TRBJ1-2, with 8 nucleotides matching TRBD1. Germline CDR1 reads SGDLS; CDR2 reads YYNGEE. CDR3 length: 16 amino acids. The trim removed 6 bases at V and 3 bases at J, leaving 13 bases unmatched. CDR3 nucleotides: TGTGCCAGCACCCGTAGCACGGGACAGGTACACTATGGCTACACCTTC. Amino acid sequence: CASTRSTGQVHYGYTF.

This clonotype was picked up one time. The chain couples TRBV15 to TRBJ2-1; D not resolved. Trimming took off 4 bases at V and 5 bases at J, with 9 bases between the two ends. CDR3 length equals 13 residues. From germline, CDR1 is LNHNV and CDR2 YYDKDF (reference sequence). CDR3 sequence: CATSTLPNNEQFF. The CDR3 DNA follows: TGTGCCACCAGCACCCTCCCAAACAATGAGCAGTTCTTC.

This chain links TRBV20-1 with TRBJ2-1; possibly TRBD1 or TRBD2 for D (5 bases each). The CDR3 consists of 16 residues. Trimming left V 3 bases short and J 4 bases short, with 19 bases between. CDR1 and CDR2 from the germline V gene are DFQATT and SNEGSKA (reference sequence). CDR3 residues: CSARSGGGSQYNEQFF. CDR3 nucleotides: TGCAGTGCTAGGTCCGGTGGGGGTTCTCAATACAATGAGCAGTTCTTC.

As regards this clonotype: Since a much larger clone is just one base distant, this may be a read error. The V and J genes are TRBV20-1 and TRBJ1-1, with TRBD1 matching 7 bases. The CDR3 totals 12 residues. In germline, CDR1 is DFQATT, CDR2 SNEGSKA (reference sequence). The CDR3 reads CIAMTGHTEAFF. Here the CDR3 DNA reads TGCATTGCAATGACAGGGCACACTGAAGCTTTCTTT.

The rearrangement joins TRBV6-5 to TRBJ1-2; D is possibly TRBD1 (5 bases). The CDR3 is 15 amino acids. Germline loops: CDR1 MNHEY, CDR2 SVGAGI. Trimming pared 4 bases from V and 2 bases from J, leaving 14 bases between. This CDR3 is CASSSPGTSNYGYTF. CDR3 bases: TGTGCCAGCAGTTCCCCCGGGACGTCCAACTATGGCTACACCTTC.

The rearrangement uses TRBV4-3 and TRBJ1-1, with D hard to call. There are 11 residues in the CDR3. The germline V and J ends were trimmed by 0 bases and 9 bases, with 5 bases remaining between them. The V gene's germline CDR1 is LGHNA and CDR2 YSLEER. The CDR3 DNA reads TGCGCCAGCAGCCAAGACCGGAAAGCTTTCTTT. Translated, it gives CASSQDRKAFF.

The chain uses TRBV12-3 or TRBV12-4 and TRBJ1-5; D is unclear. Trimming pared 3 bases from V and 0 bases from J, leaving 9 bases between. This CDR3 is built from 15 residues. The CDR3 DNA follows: TGTGCCAGCAGTTTCGCAGGAGATAGCAATCAGCCCCAGCATTTT. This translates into CASSFAGDSNQPQHF.

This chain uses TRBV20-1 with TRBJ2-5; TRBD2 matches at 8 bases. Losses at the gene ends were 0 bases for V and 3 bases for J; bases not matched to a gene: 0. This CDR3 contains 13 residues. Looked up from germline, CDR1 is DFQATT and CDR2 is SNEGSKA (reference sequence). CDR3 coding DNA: TGCAGTGCTAGAGATAGCGGGAAAGAGACCCAGTACTTC. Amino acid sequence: CSARDSGKETQYF.

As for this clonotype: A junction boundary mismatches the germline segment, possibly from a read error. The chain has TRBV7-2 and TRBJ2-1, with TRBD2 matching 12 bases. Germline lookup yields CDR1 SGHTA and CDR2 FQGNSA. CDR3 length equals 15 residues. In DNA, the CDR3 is TGTGCCAGCAACTTAGGACTAGCGGGGTATCATGAGCAGTTCTTC. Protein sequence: CASNLGLAGYHEQFF.

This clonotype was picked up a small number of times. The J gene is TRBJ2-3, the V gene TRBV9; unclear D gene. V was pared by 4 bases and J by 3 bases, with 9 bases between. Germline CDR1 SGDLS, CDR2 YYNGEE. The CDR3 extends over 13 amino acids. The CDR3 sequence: CASSSRATDTQYF. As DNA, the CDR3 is TGTGCCAGCAGCTCTAGAGCAACAGATACGCAGTATTTT.

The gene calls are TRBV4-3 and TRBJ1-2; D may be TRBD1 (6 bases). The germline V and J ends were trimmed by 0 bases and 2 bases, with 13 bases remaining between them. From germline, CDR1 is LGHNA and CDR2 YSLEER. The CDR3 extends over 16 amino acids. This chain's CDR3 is CASSQDRQGRNYGYTF. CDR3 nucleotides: TGCGCCAGCAGCCAAGATCGTCAGGGGCGGAACTATGGCTACACCTTC.

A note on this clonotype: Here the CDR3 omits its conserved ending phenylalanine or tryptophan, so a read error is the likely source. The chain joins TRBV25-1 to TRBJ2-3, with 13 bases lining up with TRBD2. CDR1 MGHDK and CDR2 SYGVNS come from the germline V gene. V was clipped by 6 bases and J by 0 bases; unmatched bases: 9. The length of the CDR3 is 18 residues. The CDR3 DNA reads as TGTGCCAGCAGCGGGGGGACTAGCGGGGCTTCTAGCACAGATACGCAGTATCTT. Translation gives CASSGGTSGASSTDTQYL.

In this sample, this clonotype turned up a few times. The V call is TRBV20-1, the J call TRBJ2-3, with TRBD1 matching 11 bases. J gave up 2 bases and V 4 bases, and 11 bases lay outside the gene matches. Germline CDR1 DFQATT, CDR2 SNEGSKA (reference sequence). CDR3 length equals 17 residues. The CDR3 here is CSANGFVGQGDTDTQYF. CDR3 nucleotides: TGCAGTGCTAACGGGTTTGTGGGACAGGGGGACACAGATACGCAGTATTTT.

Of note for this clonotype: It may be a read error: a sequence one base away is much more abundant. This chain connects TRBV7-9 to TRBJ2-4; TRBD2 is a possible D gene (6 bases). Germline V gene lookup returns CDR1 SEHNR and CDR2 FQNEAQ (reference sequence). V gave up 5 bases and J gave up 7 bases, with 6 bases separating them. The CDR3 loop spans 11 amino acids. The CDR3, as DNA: TGTGCCAGCAGCGGGGGGAACATTCAGTACTTC. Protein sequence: CASSGGNIQYF.

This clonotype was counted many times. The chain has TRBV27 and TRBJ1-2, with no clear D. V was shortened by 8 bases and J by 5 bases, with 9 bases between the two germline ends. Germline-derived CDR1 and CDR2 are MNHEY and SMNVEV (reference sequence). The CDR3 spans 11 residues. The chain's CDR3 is CASGEGYGYTF. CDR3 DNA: TGTGCCAGCGGAGAGGGTTATGGCTACACCTTC.

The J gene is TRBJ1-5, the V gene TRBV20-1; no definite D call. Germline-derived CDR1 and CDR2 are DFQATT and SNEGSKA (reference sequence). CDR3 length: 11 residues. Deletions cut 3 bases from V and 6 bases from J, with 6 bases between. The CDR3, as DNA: TGCAGTGCTAGTCTCGGTCAGCCCCAGCATTTT. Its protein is CSASLGQPQHF.

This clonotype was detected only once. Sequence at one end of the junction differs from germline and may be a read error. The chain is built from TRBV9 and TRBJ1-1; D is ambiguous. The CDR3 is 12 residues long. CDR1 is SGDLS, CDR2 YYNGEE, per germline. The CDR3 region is CASSPGSAEAFF. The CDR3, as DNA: TGTGCCAGCAGTCCGGGAAGCGCTGAGGCTTTCTTT.

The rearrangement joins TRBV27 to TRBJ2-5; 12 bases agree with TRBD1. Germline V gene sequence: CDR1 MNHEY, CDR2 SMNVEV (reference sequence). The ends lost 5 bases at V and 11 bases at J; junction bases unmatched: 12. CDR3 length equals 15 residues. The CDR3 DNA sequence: TGTGCCAGCAGTGAGGGACAGGGGGCTGACGATGAGCAGTACTTC. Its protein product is CASSEGQGADDEQYF.